The 10 T cell receptor beta chains reported below all come from one sample, sequenced in a study of identical twins. Using its own MiXCR run on the 5' RACE reads, TCRdb lists one record per CDR3 protein. Among about 200,000 distinct CDR3 sequences listed, roughly a tenth were seen once. The specimen sequenced was memory (CD45RO+) T cells sorted from blood. Receptors originate from a woman younger than 35 in good health.

V and J are TRBV11-3 and TRBJ1-2; D not resolved. Germline CDR1 reads SGHNT; CDR2 reads YENEEA. The V gene lost 5 bases and the J gene lost 4 bases, with 14 bases spanning the gap. The CDR3 has 14 residues. Here the CDR3 DNA reads TGTGCCAGCAGCCCCTTGGCACCCTCCTATGGCTACACCTTC. Encoded protein: CASSPLAPSYGYTF.

This clonotype occurred many times. The genes are TRBV3-1 and TRBJ1-1; weak D call: TRBD1 (5 bases). The germline V gene encodes CDR1 LGHDT and CDR2 YNNKEL (reference sequence). V lost 0 bases to trimming and J lost 0 bases, with 14 bases between them. The CDR3 has 17 residues. This CDR3 is CASSQEGGGNMNTEAFF. The CDR3 coding sequence is TGTGCCAGCAGCCAAGAAGGTGGGGGAAACATGAACACTGAAGCTTTCTTT.

The chain is built from TRBV18 and TRBJ2-5; 7 bases fit TRBD1. CDR1 is KGHSH and CDR2 is LQKENI in the germline V gene. This CDR3 region has 15 residues. The J segment lost 1 base and the V segment lost 2 bases, leaving 4 bases of the junction unmatched. This CDR3 is CASSPFRDSQETQYF. The CDR3 nucleotides read TGTGCCAGCTCACCATTCAGGGACAGCCAAGAGACCCAGTACTTC.

The CDR3 loop is CASSLLTTSGGMVEQFF. CDR3 coding DNA: TGCGCCAGCAGCTTGTTAACGACTAGCGGGGGGATGGTTGAGCAGTTCTTC. The V gene is TRBV5-1, the J gene TRBJ2-1; 13 bases map to TRBD2. The trim removed 1 base at V and 9 bases at J, leaving 10 bases unmatched. The germline V gene encodes CDR1 SGHRS and CDR2 YFSETQ. The length of the CDR3 is 17 residues.

In its sample, this clonotype was seen many times. The chain employs TRBV12-3 or TRBV12-4 and TRBJ1-1; 7 nucleotides align to TRBD1. The CDR3 sequence is 15 residues long. V shed 6 bases and J 3 bases; nucleotides not matched to a gene: 10. The CDR3 DNA follows: TGTGCCAGCAGCCGAACTGACAGGGTTTACACTGAAGCTTTCTTT. This sequence encodes CASSRTDRVYTEAFF.

The chain couples TRBV5-6 to TRBJ1-1; D not resolved. V lost 2 bases to trimming and J lost 2 bases, with 19 bases between them. Germline CDR1 reads SGHDT; CDR2 reads YYEEEE. The CDR3 runs to 17 residues. CDR3: CASSFTPGARPNTEAFF. DNA for the CDR3: TGTGCCAGCAGCTTCACCCCGGGCGCCCGCCCCAACACTGAAGCTTTCTTT.

The gene calls are TRBV12-3 or TRBV12-4 and TRBJ2-6, with a weak D call TRBD1 (6 bases). This CDR3 is built from 16 residues. Trimming shortened V by 6 bases and J by 2 bases, and 14 bases separated the two germline ends. The CDR3 coding sequence is TGTGCCAGCAGCCCGGACAGCTCCGCTGGGGCCAACGTCCTGACTTTC. Protein sequence: CASSPDSSAGANVLTF.

This chain links TRBV3-1 with TRBJ2-2; no clear D gene. Germline-derived CDR1 and CDR2 are LGHDT and YNNKEL (reference sequence). Trimming stripped 4 bases from V and 7 bases from J, with 13 bases between. The CDR3 sequence is 14 residues long. CDR3 nucleotide sequence: TGTGCCAGCAGCCTAAGTCAGTGGGACGGGGAGCTGTTTTTT. Encoded protein: CASSLSQWDGELFF.

This clonotype was counted at least ten times. V and J are TRBV3-1 and TRBJ1-1; D perhaps matches TRBD1 (6 bases). The CDR3 has 16 amino acids. In germline, CDR1 is LGHDT, CDR2 YNNKEL (reference sequence). Trimming cost V 1 base and J 0 bases, with 12 bases left between them. The CDR3 reads CASSQGQAPMNTEAFF. The DNA of the CDR3 is TGTGCCAGCAGCCAAGGACAGGCGCCCATGAACACTGAAGCTTTCTTT.

This clonotype was seen more than once but under ten times. V and J are TRBV9 and TRBJ2-3; 8 bases match TRBD2. Germline trimming cut 2 bases from V and 4 bases from J; bases unmatched to any gene: 6. The CDR3 is 15 residues long. Germline assignment: CDR1 SGDLS and CDR2 YYNGEE. CDR3 sequence: CASSVGTSGPDTQYF. The CDR3, as DNA: TGTGCCAGCAGCGTCGGGACTAGTGGCCCAGATACGCAGTATTTT.